This note documents a single T cell receptor beta chain sequence. Its antigen is currently unknown. The data originate from a study of T cell repertoires in cytomegalovirus infection. Turning to the study itself: Public TCR beta signatures provided an indication of both CMV infection and a matching HLA type. Findings of the study overall: What dominated the ex vivo response were HLA-C-restricted CMV-specific TCR beta clonotypes. Cumulative public TCR beta family frequency identified carriers of CMV plus the relevant HLA.

The length of the CDR3 is 12 residues. Deletions cut 5 bases from V and 10 bases from J, with 14 bases between. One entry per CDR3 protein, called by TCRdb with MiXCR from the reads. The sample shows about 400,000 distinct CDR3 sequences, 18% of them seen only once. The sample was PBMCs. The receptor was isolated from a human donor in good health (CMV status not recorded). Some clones in this sample may be carry-over from other donors' samples. V and J are TRBV12-3 or TRBV12-4 and TRBJ1-1; possibly TRBD1 for D (5 bases). The CDR3 sequence is CASSPPGQVAFF. The CDR3 DNA sequence: TGTGCCAGCAGTCCCCCAGGACAAGTAGCTTTCTTT.